The 2 T cell receptor beta chains below all came from one sample that was sequenced in a study of T-cell reconstitution after alpha-beta-depleted transplantation in children. As it was prepared, the TCRbeta library received unique molecular identifiers. TCRdb re-called the PCR reads through MiXCR, storing one row per CDR3 protein. The table lists 500,000 to 650,000 distinct CDR3 sequences, 10% to 15% of them singletons, with 2% to 2.5% in the top ten. This specimen consisted of PBMCs, mostly from graft donor cells, obtained 360 days after TCRalphabeta/CD19-depleted stem cell transplant. These receptors came from a male patient younger than 18 who had a stem cell transplant for acute myeloid leukemia, so the T cells may come from the graft donor.

This clonotype was found a few times. The V call is TRBV11-2, the J call TRBJ2-1; D perhaps matches TRBD1 (6 bases). Looked up from germline, CDR1 is SGHAT and CDR2 is FQNNGV. V was shortened by 5 bases and J by 6 bases, with 17 bases between the two germline ends. CDR3 size: 15 residues. CDR3 sequence reads: CASSHRAGPLNEQFF. In DNA form, the CDR3 reads TGTGCCAGCAGCCACAGGGCCGGTCCCCTCAATGAGCAGTTCTTC.

This clonotype appeared many times. This rearrangement joins TRBV6-2 or TRBV6-3 to TRBJ2-1; a weak D match, TRBD1 (5 bases). There are 14 residues in the CDR3. Trimming left V 6 bases short and J 3 bases short, with 12 bases between. In germline, CDR1 is MNHEY, CDR2 SVGEGT. The CDR3 DNA follows: TGTGCCAGCAGCCTTGGGGCGCTCTACAATGAGCAGTTCTTC. Encoded protein: CASSLGALYNEQFF.